One T cell receptor beta chain is described in this entry. The antigen remains undetermined. The whole isolated RNA underwent reverse transcription, so sequencing captured expressed TCRB transcripts. The repertoire was sequenced with immunoSEQ multiplex PCR; TCRdb's copy has only in-frame clones and lacks some. The data contain 95,000 to 110,000 clones, around 30% of them seen just once; the ten biggest clones take up around 0.5%. The sample originates from a study of beta chain features in type 1 diabetes. Study-level results: A possible short-template PCR bias applies equally to patients and controls. A moderate, significant TCRB CDR3 shortening appeared in type 1 diabetes across four CD4+ subsets.

Cells sorted by CD45RO/CCR7/CD25/CD127/CD95/CD27 comprised CD4+ naive, central memory, regulatory and stem cell-like memory cells. The CDR3 has 16 residues. Trimming left V 7 bases short and J 2 bases short, with 20 bases between. The germline V gene encodes CDR1 MDHEN and CDR2 SYDVKM. The source of this sequence is a woman aged 18-29 years with type 1 diabetes. V and J are TRBV28 and TRBJ2-5; possibly TRBD1 for D (8 bases). The sequenced material came from central memory CD4+ T cells from blood. The CDR3: CASNHRGRGPQETQYF. CDR3 DNA: TGTGCCAGCAACCACAGGGGGAGGGGACCTCAAGAGACCCAGTACTTC.